This T cell receptor beta chain stems from a study of neurological immune-mediated disorders. Study-wide points: The absence of shared CDR3 amino acid sequences among expanded clones across subjects suggests private repertoires in all groups.

Trimming cost V 4 bases and J 1 base, with 5 bases left between them. The CDR3 loop spans 12 amino acids. The V gene's germline CDR1 is DFQATT and CDR2 SNEGSKA (reference sequence). This clonotype was seen at least ten times. Antigen specificity is unknown. The authors made cDNA by 5'RACE with 10-nucleotide random UMIs. Every sequencing run drew on 15-18 subjects and yielded over 170 million TCR-beta sequences. TCRdb reprocessed the 5' RACE reads via MiXCR and lists one record per CDR3 protein. The sample holds 65,000 to 85,000 distinct CDR3 sequences, 3.2% seen once. The TCR sequence derives from a woman aged 50 to 65 with multiple sclerosis. Specimen: PBMCs. The chain joins TRBV20-1 to TRBJ2-1; D uncertain. The CDR3, as DNA: TGCAGTGCTAAAGAGTCCTACAATGAGCAGTTCTTC. Encoded protein: CSAKESYNEQFF.